This T cell receptor (beta chain) was captured by sequencing in a study of shared clonotypes between healthy human individuals. At the level of the study: Those who served as donors were a couple of women and a few men between the ages of 18 and 49. Study-level results: Clonotype sharing levels among donors were expected to vary with sequencing depth. The donor pool, a small one, limited the genetic and exposure-history diversity represented.

Profiling relied on immunoSEQ multiplex PCR, and the TCRdb table lists in-frame clones only, not all of them. The data show about 1 million clones, around four fifths seen once. This clone was picked up a small number of times. Its target is not known. Sequenced material: memory CD4+ T cells sorted from blood. As to subset: CD45RA-negative fraction. The origin of this receptor is a man aged 18 to 30 in good health.

In DNA form, the CDR3 reads TGTGCCAGCAGGCCACAGGGATTTGACGAGCAGTACTTC. It is translated as CASRPQGFDEQYF. The V and J genes are TRBV5-7 and TRBJ2-7, with D perhaps TRBD1 (6 bases). TRBV5-7 is labeled an ORF, and its function is uncertain. The V gene lost 5 bases and the J gene lost 5 bases, with 14 bases spanning the gap. The CDR3 is made up of 13 amino acids.